The present T cell receptor (beta chain) was sequenced within a study of molecular identifiers for immune sequencing clone quantification (dated by TCRdb to the late 2010s). Notes on the research overall: In a replicate experiment, RNA from around 18,000 or 91,000 naive CD8 T cells was split into five aliquots, four of which were sequenced. CD8 T cells were used in a methods study to benchmark molecular-identifier clustering-based TCR repertoire sequencing (MIDCIRS) and TCR RNA copy counting.

Libraries of naive CD8 T cells were generated from roughly 21,000 to 960,000 sorted cells, with 10%, 30% or 50% of the purified RNA used. Naive CD8 T cells were FACS-sorted as CD8+CD4-CCR7+CD45RA+ on a BD FACSAria II into RLT Plus buffer. Under 11 TCR copies' worth of Jurkat RNA were spiked into roughly 18,000-1,000,000 naive CD8 T cell samples to test detection sensitivity. CD8 T cells were enriched with RosetteSep CD8+ T Cell Enrichment Cocktail and Ficoll-Paque, followed by ACK red cell lysis. The library was built by means of PCR. The reads were generated on an Illumina HiSeq 4000. Bulk TCR libraries were prepared as previously described, using TCR primers listed in Table S5. The Qiagen AllPrep DNA/RNA kit was used to purify total RNA. Before analysis, reads from multiple sequencing runs of the same library were pooled. As for the original processing: Reads were retained only if the reads had an exact TCR constant sequence, and the retained reads were trimmed to 150 nt and grouped according to their 12-nt molecular barcodes. Reads inside each barcode group were sub-clustered using a 15% Levenshtein threshold, and a quality-weighted consensus sequence was constructed for each RNA molecule. Non-functional sequences were removed, as were lower-count sequences one edit away from another. Based on fitting two negative binomial distributions, any barcode sub-cluster with under 20% of the maximum read count was discarded. TCRdb applied fastp at Q25 and MiXCR to the public reads, then kept only in-frame beta chains. Each record represents a unique CDR3 protein, reported with the most common genes and DNA among its rows. These V and J calls derive from TCRdb rather than the authors' analysis. This sample holds about 640,000 distinct CDR3 sequences; 15% to 20% were observed only once. The ten most abundant clones make up approximately 0.9% of the sample.

Summary of the overall study and its limitations: The naive libraries included spiked-in Jurkat TCR RNA (approximately 11 copies' worth), and this RNA is not part of the donor repertoire. Modeling indicated roughly 3.3 TCR RNA copies recovered per cell, compared with roughly 9.7 by digital PCR, which implies a capture efficiency of about 27%. Highly expanded clone sizes could be underestimated if identical TCR molecules share a barcode. Spiked-in Jurkat TCR RNA equal to a single cell's worth was reported to be detectable even within 1,100,000 naive CD8 T cells. In CMV-specific effector cells, clones with more than 20 RNA copies contained over 97% of molecules, whereas in naive cells such clones contained under 1% of molecules. When barcode sub-clustering was left out, chimeric consensus sequences inflated TCR diversity, with chimeras reaching as high as 47%.

The sample holds many counts of this clonotype. What antigen it recognizes has not been identified. Base qualities are not recorded, but no much larger clone differs from it by a single base. The sequenced material came from naive CD8+ T cells from blood, with Jurkat cell RNA spiked in. Sample cell subset or site, as interpreted from the label and publication: FACS-sorted CD8+CD4-CCR7+CD45RA+ naive T cells. The receptor comes from a human donor in good health. Some libraries in this study had Jurkat cell RNA spiked in.

Here the CDR3 is given as CASSQRDSAVIDEAFF. The nucleotides are TGCGCCAGCAGCCAGAGGGACAGTGCGGTGATTGATGAAGCTTTCTTT. This chain joins TRBV4-1 to TRBJ1-1; 7 bases in the junction line up with TRBD1. The CDR3 has 16 amino acids, counting the end cysteine and phenylalanine. Of the read, only the CDR3 DNA is kept; its 48 bases are in frame from base 1. For CDR1 and CDR2, the germline V gene lists MGHRA and YSYEKL. The V end gives up 3 bases and the J end 7 bases, leaving 14 bases in the junction not matched to a gene.